Below are 4 T cell receptor beta chains sequenced from a single sample in a study of T-cell reconstitution after alpha-beta-depleted transplantation in children. For TCRbeta, the library was prepared with unique molecular identifiers. TCRdb processed the PCR reads anew with MiXCR; each CDR3 protein has one entry. The sample consists of 500,000 to 600,000 distinct CDR3 sequences, about a sixth of them appearing once. The sequencing here drew on PBMCs from the stem cell graft donor, taken from the stem cell graft. These TCRs come from a human donor who donated a stem cell graft to a child with acute lymphoblastic leukemia.

This clonotype was observed a handful of times. The V gene is TRBV20-1, the J gene TRBJ2-1; 12 nucleotides align to TRBD2. The CDR3 has 14 amino acids. V lost 5 bases, J lost 5 bases, and 4 bases stayed unmatched. Germline CDR1 DFQATT, CDR2 SNEGSKA (reference sequence). The CDR3 region has the DNA TGCAGTGCTGGGGGACTAGCGGGTCACAATGAGCAGTTCTTC. Residues: CSAGGLAGHNEQFF.

There are a few counts of this clonotype. The chain combines TRBV29-1 with TRBJ2-2; D is possibly TRBD1 (5 bases). This CDR3 is 17 amino acids long. V was trimmed by 0 bases and J by 0 bases, leaving 14 bases between them. Germline lookup yields CDR1 SQVTM and CDR2 ANQGSEA. CDR3 sequence reads: CSVEDTRAIPNTGELFF. For the CDR3, the DNA is TGCAGCGTTGAAGATACCAGGGCGATCCCGAACACCGGGGAGCTGTTTTTT.

This clonotype was detected a few times. V usage is TRBV20-1 and J usage is TRBJ2-3; TRBD2 is a possible D gene (5 bases). The CDR3 is 13 residues long. Germline values: CDR1 DFQATT, CDR2 SNEGSKA (reference sequence). V was trimmed by 3 bases and J by 2 bases, leaving 9 bases between them. CDR3 coding DNA: TGCAGTGCTAGGCTCGGGAACACAGATACGCAGTATTTT. This codes for CSARLGNTDTQYF.

There are a few counts of this clonotype. The chain links TRBV12-3 or TRBV12-4 to TRBJ2-1; the match to TRBD1 covers 9 bases. Losses at the gene ends were 5 bases for V and 2 bases for J; bases not matched to a gene: 7. The CDR3 contains 16 residues. CDR3 nucleotides: TGTGCCAGCAGTCCCGATTGGACAGGGGCCTACAATGAGCAGTTCTTC. Amino acids: CASSPDWTGAYNEQFF.